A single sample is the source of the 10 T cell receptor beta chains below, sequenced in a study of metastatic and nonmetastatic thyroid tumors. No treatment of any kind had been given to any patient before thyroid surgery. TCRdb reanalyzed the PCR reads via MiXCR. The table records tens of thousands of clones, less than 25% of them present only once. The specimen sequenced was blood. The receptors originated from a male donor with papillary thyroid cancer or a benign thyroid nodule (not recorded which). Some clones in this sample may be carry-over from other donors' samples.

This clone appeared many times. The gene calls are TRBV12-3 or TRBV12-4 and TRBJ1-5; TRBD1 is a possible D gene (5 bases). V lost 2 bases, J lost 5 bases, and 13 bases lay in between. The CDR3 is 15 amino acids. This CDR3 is CASSLWRGLDQPQHF. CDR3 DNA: TGTGCCAGCAGTTTATGGAGGGGTCTGGATCAGCCCCAGCATTTT.

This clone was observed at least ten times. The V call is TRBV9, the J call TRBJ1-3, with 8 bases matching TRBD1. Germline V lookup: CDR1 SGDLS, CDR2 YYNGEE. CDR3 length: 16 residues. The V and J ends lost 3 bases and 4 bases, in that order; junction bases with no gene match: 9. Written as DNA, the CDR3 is TGTGCCAGCAGCGCGCCTCGGACAGGGAAAGGAAACACCATATATTTT. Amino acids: CASSAPRTGKGNTIYF. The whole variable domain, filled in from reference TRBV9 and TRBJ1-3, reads DSGVTQTPKHLITATGQRVTLRCSPRSGDLSVYWYQQSLDQGLQFLIQYYNGEERAKGNILERFSAQQFPDLHSELNLSSLELGDSALYFCASSAPRTGKGNTIYFGEGSWLTVV.

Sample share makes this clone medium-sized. CDR3 region: CASSSGEGDSPLHF. CDR3 bases: TGCGCCAGCAGTTCAGGGGAAGGCGATTCACCCCTCCACTTT. The chain uses TRBV5-1 and TRBJ1-6, with D possibly being TRBD1 (6 bases). The CDR3 has 14 residues. Germline CDR1 is SGHRS and CDR2 is YFSETQ. Trimming took 5 bases from V and 8 from J, leaving 14 bases between them.

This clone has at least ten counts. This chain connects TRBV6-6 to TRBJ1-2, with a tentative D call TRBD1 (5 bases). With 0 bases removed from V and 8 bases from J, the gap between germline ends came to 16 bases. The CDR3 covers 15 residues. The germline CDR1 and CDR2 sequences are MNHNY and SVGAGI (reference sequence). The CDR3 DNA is TGTGCCAGCAGTTACTCGGGGGACTTATCTCAGGGCTACACCTTC. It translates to CASSYSGDLSQGYTF.

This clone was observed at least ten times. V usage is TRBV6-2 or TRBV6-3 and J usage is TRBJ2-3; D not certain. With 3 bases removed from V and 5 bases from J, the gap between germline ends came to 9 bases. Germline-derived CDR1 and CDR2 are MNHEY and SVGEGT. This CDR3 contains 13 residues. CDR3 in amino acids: CASSYLGRDTQYF. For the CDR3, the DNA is TGTGCCAGCAGTTATTTAGGTCGAGATACGCAGTATTTT.

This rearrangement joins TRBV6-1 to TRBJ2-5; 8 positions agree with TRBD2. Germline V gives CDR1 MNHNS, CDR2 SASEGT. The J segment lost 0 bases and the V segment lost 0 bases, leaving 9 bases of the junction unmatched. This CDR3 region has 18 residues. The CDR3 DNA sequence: TGTGCCAGCAGTGAAGCCGAATTTAGCGGGACGTACCAAGAGACCCAGTACTTC. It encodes CASSEAEFSGTYQETQYF.

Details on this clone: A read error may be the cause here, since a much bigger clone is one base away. In DNA form, the CDR3 reads TGTGCCAGCAGTTGCGGACAGGGAATCACAGATACGCAGTATTTT. This codes for CASSCGQGITDTQYF. The chain combines TRBV6-1 with TRBJ2-3; 8 bases agree with TRBD1. Per germline, CDR1 MNHNS and CDR2 SASEGT. Losses at the gene ends were 5 bases for V and 2 bases for J; bases not matched to a gene: 6. The CDR3 contains 15 residues.

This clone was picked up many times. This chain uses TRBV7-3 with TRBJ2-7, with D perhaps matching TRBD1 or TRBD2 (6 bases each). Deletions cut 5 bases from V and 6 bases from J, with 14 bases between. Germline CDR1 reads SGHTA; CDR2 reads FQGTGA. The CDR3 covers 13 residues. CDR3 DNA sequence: TGTGCCAGCAGCCCCACCAGGGGAGGCGAGCAGTACTTC. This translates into CASSPTRGGEQYF.

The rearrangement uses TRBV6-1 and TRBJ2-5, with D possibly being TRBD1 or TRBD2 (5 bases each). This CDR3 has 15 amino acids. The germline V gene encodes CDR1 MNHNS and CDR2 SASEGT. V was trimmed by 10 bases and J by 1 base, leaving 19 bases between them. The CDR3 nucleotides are TGTGCCACCTCTCGGGGCGGACTGAGCCAAGAGACCCAGTACTTC. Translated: CATSRGGLSQETQYF.

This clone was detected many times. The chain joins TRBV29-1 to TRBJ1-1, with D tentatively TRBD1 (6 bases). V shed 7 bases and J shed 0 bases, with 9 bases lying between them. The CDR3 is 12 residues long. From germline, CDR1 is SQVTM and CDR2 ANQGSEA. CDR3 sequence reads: CSGQALNTEAFF. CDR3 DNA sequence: TGCAGCGGACAGGCTTTGAACACTGAAGCTTTCTTT.